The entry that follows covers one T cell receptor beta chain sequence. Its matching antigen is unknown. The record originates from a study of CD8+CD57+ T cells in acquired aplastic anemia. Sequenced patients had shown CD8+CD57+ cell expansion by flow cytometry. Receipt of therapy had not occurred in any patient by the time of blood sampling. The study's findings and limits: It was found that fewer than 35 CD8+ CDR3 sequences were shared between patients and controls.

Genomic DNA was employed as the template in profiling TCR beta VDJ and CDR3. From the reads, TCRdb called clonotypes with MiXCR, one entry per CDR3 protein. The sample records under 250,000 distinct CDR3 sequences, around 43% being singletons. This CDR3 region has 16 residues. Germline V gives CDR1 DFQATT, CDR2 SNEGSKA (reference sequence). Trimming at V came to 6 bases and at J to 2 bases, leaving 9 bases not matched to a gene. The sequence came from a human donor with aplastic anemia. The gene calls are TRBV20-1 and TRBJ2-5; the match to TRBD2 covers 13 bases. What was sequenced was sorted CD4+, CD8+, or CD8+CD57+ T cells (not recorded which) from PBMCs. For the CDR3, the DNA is TGCAGTGCCCCACCCGGACTAGCGGGAGAACAAGAGACCCAGTACTTC. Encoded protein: CSAPPGLAGEQETQYF.